This TCR beta chain was documented in a study of cytomegalovirus exposure and HLA in healthy donors. Study-wide points: What was likely a sequencing artifact was a cluster of highly shared sequence variants. TCR beta sequences numbering around 15,000 were associated with HLA alleles at 0.05 false discovery rate in a later analysis. In a later analysis, DRB1 alleles had the most associated TCRs; HLA-C alleles the fewest.

With 60 Vbeta and 13 Jbeta primers, the PCR was carried out. Assay used: immunoSEQ multiplex PCR; TCRdb lists only in-frame clones, some missing. Among roughly 86,000 clones, 55% to 70% were seen once, and the ten largest hold about a fifth. V lost 8 bases, J lost 7 bases, and 2 bases stayed unmatched. Germline V lookup: CDR1 ENHRY, CDR2 SYGVKD. This CDR3 has 11 amino acids. For this clone: Its antigen is undetermined.

This chain joins TRBV10-3 and TRBJ2-1; TRBD1 aligns across 7 bases. This receptor was identified in a woman aged 50 to 60 in good health and CMV-seropositive. The source material was PBMCs. DNA of the CDR3: TGTGCCATCTGGACAGGAAATGAGCAGTTCTTC. Residues: CAIWTGNEQFF.